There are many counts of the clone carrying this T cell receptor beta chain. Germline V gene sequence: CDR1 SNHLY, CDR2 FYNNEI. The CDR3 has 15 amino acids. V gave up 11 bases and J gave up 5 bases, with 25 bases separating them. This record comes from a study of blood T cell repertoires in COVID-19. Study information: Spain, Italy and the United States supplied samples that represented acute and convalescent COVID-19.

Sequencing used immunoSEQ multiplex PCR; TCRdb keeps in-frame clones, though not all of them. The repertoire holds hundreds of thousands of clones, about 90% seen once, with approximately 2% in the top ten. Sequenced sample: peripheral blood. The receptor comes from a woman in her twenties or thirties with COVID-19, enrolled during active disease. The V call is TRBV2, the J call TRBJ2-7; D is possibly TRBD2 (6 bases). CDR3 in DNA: TGTGCCGCCGGAGGGGAAGACGGGGCTGGGGACGAGCAGTACTTC. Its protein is CAAGGEDGAGDEQYF.